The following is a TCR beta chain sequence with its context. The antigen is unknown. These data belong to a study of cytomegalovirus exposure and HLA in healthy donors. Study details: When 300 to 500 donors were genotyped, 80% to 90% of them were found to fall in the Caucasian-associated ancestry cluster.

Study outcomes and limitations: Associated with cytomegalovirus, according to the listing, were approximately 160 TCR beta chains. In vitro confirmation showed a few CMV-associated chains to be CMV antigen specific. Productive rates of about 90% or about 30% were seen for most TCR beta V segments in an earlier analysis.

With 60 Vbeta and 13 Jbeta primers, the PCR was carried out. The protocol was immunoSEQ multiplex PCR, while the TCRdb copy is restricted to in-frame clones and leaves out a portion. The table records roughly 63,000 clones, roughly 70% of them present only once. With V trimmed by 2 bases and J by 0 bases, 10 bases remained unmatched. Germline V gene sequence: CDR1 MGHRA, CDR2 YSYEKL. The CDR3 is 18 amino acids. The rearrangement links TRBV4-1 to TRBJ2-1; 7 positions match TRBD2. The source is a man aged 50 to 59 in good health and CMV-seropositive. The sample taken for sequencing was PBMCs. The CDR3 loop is CASSQFLPGGSSYNEQFF. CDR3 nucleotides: TGCGCCAGCAGCCAATTCCTTCCTGGCGGGAGCTCCTACAATGAGCAGTTCTTC.